This is a list of T cell receptor beta chains from one sample in a study of T cell responses to AZD1222 COVID-19 vaccine. Repertoires were generated with immunoSEQ multiplex PCR, while TCRdb's copy carries only in-frame clones and drops some. The sample carries roughly 89,000 clones, approximately 87% recorded once. Specimen: peripheral blood, collected on day 0 of MenACWY control vaccination. The origin of the receptors is an adult in good health. The CDR3 runs from the conserved cysteine through the conserved F or W. D genes are given only for firm matches. Size is stated for part of the rows, as once, few or many counts, or as a class when the clone is expanded.

D gene	J gene	clone size	V gene	CDR3 DNA	CDR3 protein
.	TRBJ2-7	.	TRBV19	TGTGCCAGTAGTATAAGTTATCCCCCCTACGAGCAGTACTTC	CASSISYPPYEQYF
.	TRBJ1-5	.	TRBV6-1	TGTGCCAGCAGTGAAGTAGGAGGGACTGGGCCCCAGCATTTT	CASSEVGGTGPQHF
.	TRBJ1-1	.	TRBV5-4	TGTGCCAGCAGCTCGACAGGAGGTGACACTGAAGCTTTCTTT	CASSSTGGDTEAFF
TRBD2	TRBJ2-1	.	TRBV9	TGTGCCAGCAGCGCCTTTGGGACTAGCGAGAACAACCGGCAGTTCTTC	CASSAFGTSENNRQFF
.	TRBJ2-2	.	TRBV7-2	TGTGCCAGCAGCCCCCTCGGTCACGGGGAGCTGTTTTTT	CASSPLGHGELFF
.	TRBJ1-1	.	TRBV4-1	TGCGCCAGCAGCCGATTAAGACTTCTTGAAGCTTTCTTT	CASSRLRLLEAFF
.	TRBJ1-1	once	TRBV5-4	TGTGCCAGCAGCTTGGATAGGACGAATGAAGCTTTCTTT	CASSLDRTNEAFF
TRBD2	TRBJ2-1	.	TRBV2	TGTGCCAGCAGTTATCCGACTAGCGGACTATACAATGAGCAGTTCTTC	CASSYPTSGLYNEQFF
.	TRBJ2-1	.	TRBV2	TGTGCCAGCGCCGGCTATGAGCAGTTCTTC	CASAGYEQFF
.	TRBJ1-2	.	TRBV30	TGTGCCTGGAGTTTGGGGCGAAAGAACTATGGCTACACCTTC	CAWSLGRKNYGYTF
.	TRBJ2-5	.	TRBV7-2	TGTGCCAGCAGCTTAGGGGGGCAAGAGGGAGAGACCCAGTACTTC	CASSLGGQEGETQYF
.	TRBJ2-2	.	TRBV9	TGTGCCAGCAGCGCGTTGGGCGCGAACACCGGGGAGCTGTTTTTT	CASSALGANTGELFF
.	TRBJ2-3	.	TRBV29-1	TGCAGCGTTGCGAAATCGGCCGCTTCCACAGATACGCAGTATTTT	CSVAKSAASTDTQYF
.	TRBJ2-1	.	TRBV7-2	TGTGCCAGCAGTAAAGACTGGCTTAGGAATGAGCAGTTCTTC	CASSKDWLRNEQFF
TRBD1	TRBJ1-1	.	TRBV5-4	TGTGCCAGCAGCTTGCAGGGGGCCCCTGCTGAAGCTTTCTTT	CASSLQGAPAEAFF
.	TRBJ1-5	.	TRBV6-5	TGTGCCAGCAGTTCCCAGGGAGGCGAGGGACAGCCCCAGCATTTT	CASSSQGGEGQPQHF
.	TRBJ1-4	.	TRBV5-4	TGTGCCAGCAGCTTGGAGGGACTTAATGAAAAACTGTTTTTT	CASSLEGLNEKLFF
.	TRBJ2-2	.	TRBV4-1	TGCGCCAGCGGTCGGCCCGGGGAGCTGTTTTTT	CASGRPGELFF
.	TRBJ2-5	.	TRBV7-9	TGTGCCAGCAGCTTAGTCCGTTTAGAGACCCAGTACTTC	CASSLVRLETQYF
.	TRBJ1-5	once	TRBV5-1	TGCGCCAGCAGCTTGGAGGGGCCCTCCGTCAGCCCCCAGCATTTT	CASSLEGPSVSPQHF
.	TRBJ1-5	.	TRBV5-6	TGTGCCAGCAGCTTCCCCACCCAGCCCCAGCATTTT	CASSFPTQPQHF
.	TRBJ1-5	.	TRBV7-9	TGTGCCAGCAGCCCGCGGGGGACACTGAATCAGCCCCAGCATTTT	CASSPRGTLNQPQHF
.	TRBJ2-5	once	TRBV2	TGTGCCAGCAGCGGGACCCTCACTAGTATGGAGACCCAGTACTTC	CASSGTLTSMETQYF
.	TRBJ1-2	.	TRBV10-3	TGTGCCATCACCGACCTTAACTATGGCTACACCTTC	CAITDLNYGYTF
TRBD2	TRBJ2-7	.	TRBV5-1	TGCGCCAGCAGCGCAGGGACTAGTGCGAGGGACGAGCAGTACTTC	CASSAGTSARDEQYF
TRBD1	TRBJ1-6	.	TRBV27	TGTGCCAGCAGTTCCGGGACAGGGGCCCACTTT	CASSSGTGAHF
.	TRBJ1-1	.	TRBV20-1	TGCAGTGCCCTCGGGCAAGGAGCTTTCTTT	CSALGQGAFF
.	TRBJ2-4	.	TRBV7-2	TGTGCCAGCACCCTAGGGCCGGGTGGCAAAAACATTCAGTACTTC	CASTLGPGGKNIQYF
TRBD2	TRBJ2-1	.	TRBV2	TGTGCCAGCAGTGAATATCAGTTAGCGGGAGTCAGGATCTTC	CASSEYQLAGVRIF
.	TRBJ1-1	.	TRBV12-3/TRBV12-4	TGTGCCAGCAGTTTAAGAGGGTACACTGAAGCTTTCTTT	CASSLRGYTEAFF
TRBD2	TRBJ2-7	.	TRBV12-3/TRBV12-4	TGTGCCAGCAGTTTAAGCGGGGAATACGAGCAGTACTTC	CASSLSGEYEQYF
.	TRBJ2-5	.	TRBV30	TGTGCCTGGAGCCAGGATCGGCAGACCCAGTACTTC	CAWSQDRQTQYF
TRBD1	TRBJ1-1	.	TRBV9	TGTGCCAGCAGCCAGGGGCTCCGACAGGGATCGAAGACTGAAGCTTTCTTT	CASSQGLRQGSKTEAFF
.	TRBJ2-5	.	TRBV5-1	TGCGCCAGCAGCCTGCTCCGGGGCAGGGAGACCCAGTACTTC	CASSLLRGRETQYF
.	TRBJ1-1	once	TRBV28	TGTGCCGCGGAGTGGAACACTGAAGCTTTCTTT	CAAEWNTEAFF
.	TRBJ1-1	.	TRBV5-1	TGCGCCAGCAGCTTGGCCGGGCTCGGCACTGAAGCTTTCTTT	CASSLAGLGTEAFF
.	TRBJ1-1	.	TRBV12-3/TRBV12-4	TGTGCCAGCAGTTTACCCTTGAACACTGAAGCTTTCTTT	CASSLPLNTEAFF
.	TRBJ1-1	few	TRBV2	TGTGCCAACCCTCCGGGGCAACCTGAAGCTTTCTTT	CANPPGQPEAFF
.	TRBJ1-6	once	TRBV19	TGTGCCAGTAGTATAGGTGGCAGCTATAATTCACCCCTCCACTTT	CASSIGGSYNSPLHF
TRBD2	TRBJ2-2	.	TRBV6-2/TRBV6-3	TGTGCCAGCAGTTTGGGCGGGAGATACACCGGGGAGCTGTTTTTT	CASSLGGRYTGELFF
TRBD1	TRBJ2-7	.	TRBV5-1	TGCGCCAGCAGCCCGGGGACAGGGGGCTACGAGCAGTACTTC	CASSPGTGGYEQYF
.	TRBJ1-1	once	TRBV10-3	TGTGCCATCAGCGGGGCGAGGACTGAAGCTTTCTTT	CAISGARTEAFF
.	TRBJ2-5	.	TRBV20-1	TGCAGTGCTAAGGCTGGCGAGACCCAGTACTTC	CSAKAGETQYF
.	TRBJ1-2	few	TRBV19	TGTGCCAGTAGTTTGCCTCGCCGGGCAGGGCTTAGCTATGGCTACACCTTC	CASSLPRRAGLSYGYTF
.	TRBJ2-1	.	TRBV7-8	TGTGCCAGCAGCCAGACACAGGGAGATGAGCAGTTCTTC	CASSQTQGDEQFF
.	TRBJ2-1	.	TRBV12-5	TGTGCTAGTGGTTTCGGCTACAATGAGCAGTTCTTC	CASGFGYNEQFF
.	TRBJ2-3	.	TRBV9	TGTGCCAGCAGCGTAGGACAACTCACTAACACAGATACGCAGTATTTT	CASSVGQLTNTDTQYF
.	TRBJ1-2	once	TRBV5-6	TGTGCCAGCAGCTTGGTGGGTACAGACTATGGCTACACCTTC	CASSLVGTDYGYTF